Listed below are T cell receptor beta chains from one sample, sequenced in a study of T cells after posttransplantation cyclophosphamide. Clones were read by immunoSEQ multiplex PCR, and TCRdb kept only the in-frame ones, dropping some. The repertoire consists of 10,000 or so clones, with roughly 85% occurring once and the leading ten covering about 15%. Here the sequenced sample was PBMCs, taken roughly 2,000 days after a stem cell transplant with posttransplant cyclophosphamide. The source of these receptors is a female patient in her 40s who received an allogeneic stem cell transplant from a related donor, was CMV-positive, and had no GVHD. Some T cells may be graft donor cells. The CDR3 runs from the conserved cysteine through the conserved F or W. A D gene is named only where the DNA matches it firmly. Expanded clones are given a class, and other clones once, few, many or no size at all.

J,D,V,size,DNA,CDR3
TRBJ2-7,NA,TRBV9,NA,TGTGCCAGCAGCCATCCCCAGCGGGCAGAGCAGTACTTC,CASSHPQRAEQYF
TRBJ2-1,TRBD2,TRBV11-2,NA,TGTGCCAGCAGCCAGCGGACTAGCGGGGGGATAAACAATGAGCAGTTCTTC,CASSQRTSGGINNEQFF
TRBJ2-1,NA,TRBV4-3,few,TGCGCCAGCAGCCAGTTGACTCAGACCGAAGCCATCGGGAATGAGCAGTTCTTC,CASSQLTQTEAIGNEQFF
TRBJ1-5,NA,TRBV28,NA,TGTGCCAGCAGTTTACCCCTTAGCAATCAGCCCCAGCATTTT,CASSLPLSNQPQHF
TRBJ2-3,TRBD1,TRBV15,NA,TGTGCCACCAGCCTTGGACAGGGTGAGGTAGATACGCAGTATTTT,CATSLGQGEVDTQYF
TRBJ1-6,NA,TRBV11-2,NA,TGTGCCAGCAGCATCTACAGAGATTCACCCCTCCACTTT,CASSIYRDSPLHF
TRBJ1-1,NA,TRBV18,NA,TGTGCCAGCTCACCCCGGACCCAAAGGGGCACTGAAGCTTTCTTT,CASSPRTQRGTEAFF
TRBJ1-4,TRBD1,TRBV18,once,TGTGCCAGCTCACCATCCCGGGCAGGGGGCCGGACTAATGAAAAACTGTTTTTT,CASSPSRAGGRTNEKLFF
TRBJ1-1,NA,TRBV7-9,NA,TGTGCCAGCAGCTTTTCAAGGGGGGGCACTGAAGCTTTCTTT,CASSFSRGGTEAFF
TRBJ2-3,NA,TRBV6-6,NA,TGTGCCAGCAGTCCCCCGACAGCGAGCACAGATACGCAGTATTTT,CASSPPTASTDTQYF
TRBJ2-6,TRBD2,TRBV7-2,NA,TGTGCCAGCACTCCTCAGCGGGGGGGCTCTGGGGCCAACGTCCTGACTTTC,CASTPQRGGSGANVLTF
TRBJ1-5,TRBD1,TRBV6-5,NA,TGTGCCAGCAGAAGGACAGGGAGCAATCAGCCCCAGCATTTT,CASRRTGSNQPQHF
TRBJ1-1,NA,TRBV19,NA,TGTGCCAGTAGTCGGTTCGGGACAAATGAAGCTTTCTTT,CASSRFGTNEAFF
TRBJ1-1,TRBD1,TRBV7-9,NA,TGTGCCAGCAGCTTAGTTCCCCCAGGGGGGAACACTGAAGCTTTCTTT,CASSLVPPGGNTEAFF
TRBJ2-5,TRBD2,TRBV9,NA,TGTGCCAGCAGCGCGACTAGCGGGCTCGTGGAGACCCAGTACTTC,CASSATSGLVETQYF
TRBJ1-2,TRBD1,TRBV5-4,NA,TGTGCCAGCAGCTTGGGTGGGACAGGATTTTTTGATGGCTACACCTTC,CASSLGGTGFFDGYTF
TRBJ2-2,TRBD2,TRBV7-3,NA,TGTGCCAGCAGCTCGGGGACTAGCGGGGGGATGAGCACCGGGGAGCTGTTTTTT,CASSSGTSGGMSTGELFF
TRBJ1-1,TRBD1,TRBV7-9,NA,TGTGCCAGCAGCTTAAGAGGGAGACAGGGGAGTGGCACTGAAGCTTTCTTT,CASSLRGRQGSGTEAFF
TRBJ2-7,TRBD1,TRBV7-6,NA,TGTGCCAGCAGCTTATCTCGAGACAGGGCCCTGGAGCAGTACTTC,CASSLSRDRALEQYF
TRBJ1-6,NA,TRBV2,NA,TGTGCCAGCAAGGATCGGGCAGGGGCCCCCCCTAATTCACCCCTCCACTTT,CASKDRAGAPPNSPLHF
TRBJ2-2,TRBD2,TRBV7-2,NA,TGTGCCAGCAGCTCCAACCCGGGACTAGCGGGAGGCAGGGAGCTGTTTTTT,CASSSNPGLAGGRELFF
TRBJ2-5,TRBD1,TRBV23-1,NA,TGCGCCAGCAGGCGTCGACGGGGACAGGGGGAGACCCAGTACTTC,CASRRRRGQGETQYF
TRBJ1-1,TRBD1,TRBV13,NA,TGTGCCAGCAGCCCCGGACAGGGGGCAGGTACTGAAGCTTTCTTT,CASSPGQGAGTEAFF
TRBJ2-7,NA,TRBV6-6,NA,TGTGCCAGCAGTTACGGAGGGGAAGAGGGCGAGCAGTACTTC,CASSYGGEEGEQYF
TRBJ2-3,NA,TRBV7-7,NA,TGTGCTAGCAGCTTAGGGGGCCAGGGAGGAGATACGCAGTATTTT,CASSLGGQGGDTQYF
TRBJ1-1,TRBD1,TRBV5-4,NA,TGTGCCAGCAGCCCGACAGGGTTGAACACTGAAGCTTTCTTT,CASSPTGLNTEAFF
TRBJ2-1,TRBD2,TRBV5-6,NA,TGTGCCAGCAGCTTGGCAGCCGGGACTAGTGCCAATGAGCAGTTCTTC,CASSLAAGTSANEQFF
TRBJ2-3,TRBD1,TRBV5-1,NA,TGCGCCAGCACCCTAACAGGGGTGGAAGATACGCAGTATTTT,CASTLTGVEDTQYF
TRBJ1-1,TRBD1,TRBV28,NA,TGTGCCAGCAGTTTATGGGCCGGGACAGGGAACACTGAAGCTTTCTTT,CASSLWAGTGNTEAFF
TRBJ2-7,TRBD2,TRBV5-4,NA,TGTGCCAGCAGCTTGGACTCCGGGGGGGACGAGCAGTACTTC,CASSLDSGGDEQYF
TRBJ2-1,NA,TRBV5-4,NA,TGTGCCAGCAGTGCGAGCTCCTACAATGAGCAGTTCTTC,CASSASSYNEQFF
TRBJ1-2,TRBD1,TRBV5-4,NA,TGTGCCAGCAGCGTTGGGACAGGGGGTCGCTATGGCTACACCTTC,CASSVGTGGRYGYTF
TRBJ1-1,NA,TRBV7-9,once,TGTGCCAGCAGCTTAGCGGGTGCGGTGAACACTGAAGCTTTCTTT,CASSLAGAVNTEAFF
TRBJ2-7,NA,TRBV6-6,NA,TGTGCCAGCAGTCCTCTTATGTACGAGCAGTACTTC,CASSPLMYEQYF
TRBJ2-7,NA,TRBV4-1,NA,TGCGCCAGCAGCCAAGATTTAACCAGCTCCTACGAGCAGTACTTC,CASSQDLTSSYEQYF
TRBJ2-4,TRBD1,TRBV9,NA,TGTGCCAGCAGAGACGACAGGGAAGACATTCAGTACTTC,CASRDDREDIQYF
TRBJ1-6,TRBD1,TRBV10-2,once,TGCGCCAGCAGGACGGACAGGGTTGACAATTCACCCCTCCACTTT,CASRTDRVDNSPLHF
TRBJ1-1,NA,TRBV28,NA,TGTGCCAGCAGGCCCGGGAACTCGAACACTGAAGCTTTCTTT,CASRPGNSNTEAFF
TRBJ2-2,NA,TRBV9,NA,TGTGCCAGCAGCGTAGTTAGTAACACCGGGGAGCTGTTTTTT,CASSVVSNTGELFF
TRBJ2-5,NA,TRBV5-1,NA,TGCGCCAGCAGCTTGTACGGTAGGGGCCAAGAGACCCAGTACTTC,CASSLYGRGQETQYF
TRBJ1-4,TRBD1,TRBV7-9,NA,TGTGCCAGCAGCGTGCCGGGACAGGTTAATGAAAAACTGTTTTTT,CASSVPGQVNEKLFF
TRBJ2-2,NA,TRBV6-5,NA,TGTGCCAGCCGGCGGGCTTTACACACCGGGGAGCTGTTTTTT,CASRRALHTGELFF
TRBJ2-5,NA,TRBV20-1,NA,TGCAGTGCTAGAGAGAGCGAGACCCAGTACTTC,CSARESETQYF